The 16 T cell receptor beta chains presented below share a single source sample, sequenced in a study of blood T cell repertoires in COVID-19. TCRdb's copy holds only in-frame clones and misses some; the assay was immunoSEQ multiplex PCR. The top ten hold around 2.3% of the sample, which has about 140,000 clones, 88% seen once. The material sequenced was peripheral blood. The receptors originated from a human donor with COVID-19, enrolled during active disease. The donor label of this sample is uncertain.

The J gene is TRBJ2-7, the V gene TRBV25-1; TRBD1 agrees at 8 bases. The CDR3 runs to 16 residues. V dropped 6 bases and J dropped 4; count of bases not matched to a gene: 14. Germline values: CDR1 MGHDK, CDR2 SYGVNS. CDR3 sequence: CASSEKHQGARYEQYF. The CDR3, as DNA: TGTGCCAGCAGCGAAAAACACCAGGGGGCGCGGTACGAGCAGTACTTC.

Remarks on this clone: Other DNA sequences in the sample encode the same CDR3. DNA for the CDR3: TGTGCCAGCAGTTACGGACAGGGTAACACTGAAGCTTTCTTT. It specifies CASSYGQGNTEAFF. The V call is TRBV6-5, the J call TRBJ1-1, with 8 nucleotides matching TRBD1. The ends lost 2 bases at V and 2 bases at J; junction bases unmatched: 1. CDR1 MNHEY and CDR2 SVGAGI come from the germline V gene. This CDR3 has 14 amino acids.

The CDR3 DNA reads as TGCGCCAGCAGAGAGCGGGGGGGCACCGGGGAGCTGTTTTTT. Translated, it gives CASRERGGTGELFF. The chain uses TRBV10-1 and TRBJ2-2; 10 bases line up with TRBD2. Germline CDR1 and CDR2: WNHNN and SYGVQD (reference sequence). The CDR3 runs to 14 residues. V trimming: 6 bases; J trimming: 4 bases; junction bases outside the gene matches: 2.

The CDR3 region is CASRTRLARNTGELFF. CDR3 in DNA: TGTGCCAGCAGAACGAGACTAGCGAGAAACACCGGGGAGCTGTTTTTT. The chain couples TRBV6-6 to TRBJ2-2, with 8 bases aligning to TRBD2. The germline V gene encodes CDR1 MNHNY and CDR2 SVGAGI (reference sequence). The CDR3 is 16 amino acids. V trimming: 6 bases; J trimming: 2 bases; junction bases outside the gene matches: 8.

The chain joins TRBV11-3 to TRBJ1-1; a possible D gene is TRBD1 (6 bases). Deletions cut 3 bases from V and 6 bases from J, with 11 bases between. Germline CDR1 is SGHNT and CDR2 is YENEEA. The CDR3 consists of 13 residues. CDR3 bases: TGTGCCAGCAGCTTGGACAGCCGATCTGAAGCTTTCTTT. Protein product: CASSLDSRSEAFF.

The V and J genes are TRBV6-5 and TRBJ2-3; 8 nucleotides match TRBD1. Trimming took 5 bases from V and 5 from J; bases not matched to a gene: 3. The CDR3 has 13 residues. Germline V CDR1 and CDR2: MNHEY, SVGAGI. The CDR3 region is CASSPTGGDTQYF. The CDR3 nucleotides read TGTGCCAGCAGTCCCACAGGGGGAGATACGCAGTATTTT.

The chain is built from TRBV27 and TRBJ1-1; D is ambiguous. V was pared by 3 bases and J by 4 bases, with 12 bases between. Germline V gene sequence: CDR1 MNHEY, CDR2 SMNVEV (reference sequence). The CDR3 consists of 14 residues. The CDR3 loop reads CASSLAERTTEAFF. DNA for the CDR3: TGTGCCAGCAGTTTGGCCGAGCGGACCACTGAAGCTTTCTTT.

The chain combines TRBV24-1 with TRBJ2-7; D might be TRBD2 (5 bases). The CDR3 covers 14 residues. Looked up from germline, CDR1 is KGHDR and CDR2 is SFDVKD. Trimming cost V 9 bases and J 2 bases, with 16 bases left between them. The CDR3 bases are TGTGCCACCCCCTATCGAGGGTCTCCCTACGAGCAGTACTTC. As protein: CATPYRGSPYEQYF.

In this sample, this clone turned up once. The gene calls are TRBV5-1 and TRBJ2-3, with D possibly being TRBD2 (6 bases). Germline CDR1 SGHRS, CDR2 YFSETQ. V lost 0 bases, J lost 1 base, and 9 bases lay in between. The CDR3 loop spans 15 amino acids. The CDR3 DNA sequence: TGCGCCAGCAGCTTGGTAGGCGGGGGCACAGATACGCAGTATTTT. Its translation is CASSLVGGGTDTQYF.

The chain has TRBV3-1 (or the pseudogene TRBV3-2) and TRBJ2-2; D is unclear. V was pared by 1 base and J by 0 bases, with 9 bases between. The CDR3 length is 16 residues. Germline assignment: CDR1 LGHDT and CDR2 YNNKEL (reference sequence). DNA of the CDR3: TGTGCCAGCAGCCAAGGCCAGTTCGCGAACACCGGGGAGCTGTTTTTT. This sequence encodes CASSQGQFANTGELFF.

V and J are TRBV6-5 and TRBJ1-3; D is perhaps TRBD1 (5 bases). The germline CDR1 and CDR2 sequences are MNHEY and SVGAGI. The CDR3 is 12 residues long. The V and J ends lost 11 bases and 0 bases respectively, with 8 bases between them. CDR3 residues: CAGGNSGNTIYF. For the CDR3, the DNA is TGTGCCGGGGGGAACTCTGGAAACACCATATATTTT.

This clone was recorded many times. The CDR3 DNA is TGTGCCAGCAGTAGATCGACAGGGCTGAACACTGAAGCTTTCTTT. It yields the protein CASSRSTGLNTEAFF. V usage is TRBV2 and J usage is TRBJ1-1; 7 bases agree with TRBD1. The V gene end was trimmed by 5 bases and the J gene end by 0 bases; junction bases not matched to a gene: 6. CDR3 length equals 15 residues. From germline, CDR1 is SNHLY and CDR2 FYNNEI. Together with reference TRBV2 and TRBJ1-1, the CDR3 gives the full variable domain: EPEVTQTPSHQVTQMGQEVILRCVPISNHLYFYWYRQILGQKVEFLVSFYNNEISEKSEIFDDQFSVERPDGSNFTLKIRSTKLEDSAMYFCASSRSTGLNTEAFFGQGTRLTVV.

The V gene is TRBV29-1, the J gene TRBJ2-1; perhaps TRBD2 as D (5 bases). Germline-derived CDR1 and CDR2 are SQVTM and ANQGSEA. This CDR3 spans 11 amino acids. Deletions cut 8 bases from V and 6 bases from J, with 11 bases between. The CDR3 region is CSFQEANEQFF. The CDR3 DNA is TGCAGCTTTCAGGAGGCCAATGAGCAGTTCTTC.

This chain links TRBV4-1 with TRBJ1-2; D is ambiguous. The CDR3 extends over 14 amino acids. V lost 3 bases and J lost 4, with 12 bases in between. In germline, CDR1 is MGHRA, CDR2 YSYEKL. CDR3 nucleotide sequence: TGCGCCAGCAGCCACGCGCAGGCCCTCTATGGCTACACCTTC. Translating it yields CASSHAQALYGYTF.

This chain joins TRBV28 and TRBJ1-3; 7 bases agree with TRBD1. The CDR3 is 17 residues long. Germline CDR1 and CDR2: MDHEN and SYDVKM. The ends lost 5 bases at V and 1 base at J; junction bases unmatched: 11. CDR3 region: CASSLTTGVESGNTIYF. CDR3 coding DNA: TGTGCCAGCAGTCTAACTACAGGGGTTGAGTCTGGAAACACCATATATTTT.

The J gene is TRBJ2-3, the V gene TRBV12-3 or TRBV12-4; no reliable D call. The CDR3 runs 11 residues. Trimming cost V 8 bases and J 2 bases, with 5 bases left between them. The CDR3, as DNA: TGTGCCAGCCGCGTCACAGATACGCAGTATTTT. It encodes CASRVTDTQYF.